This entry lists 25 T cell receptor beta chains sequenced from one sample in a study of cytomegalovirus exposure and HLA in healthy donors. This PCR relied on a set of 60 Vbeta primers and 13 Jbeta primers. The repertoire was sequenced with immunoSEQ multiplex PCR; TCRdb's copy has only in-frame clones and lacks some. This table has around 200,000 clones, almost 80% appearing once. The sample consisted of PBMCs. These receptors were taken from a male donor in good health and CMV-seronegative.

This clone showed up just a few times. CDR3 in amino acids: CASSVAGGQETQYF. The CDR3 nucleotides are TGTGCCAGCAGCGTAGCGGGGGGTCAAGAGACCCAGTACTTC. The gene calls are TRBV9 and TRBJ2-5, with 7 bases fitting TRBD2. V lost 0 bases and J lost 2; bases outside the gene matches: 1. CDR3 length: 14 residues. Looked up from germline, CDR1 is SGDLS and CDR2 is YYNGEE.

This rearrangement joins TRBV28 to TRBJ1-4; perhaps TRBD1 as D (5 bases). CDR1 and CDR2 from the germline V gene are MDHEN and SYDVKM. V was trimmed by 5 bases and J by 8 bases, leaving 15 bases between them. The CDR3 covers 14 residues. The CDR3 here is CASSAAGQGEKLFF. Written as DNA, the CDR3 is TGTGCCAGCAGTGCCGCAGGGCAAGGCGAAAAACTGTTTTTT. The full variable domain, its missing parts supplied by reference TRBV28 and TRBJ1-4, is DVKVTQSSRYLVKRTGEKVFLECVQDMDHENMFWYRQDPGLGLRLIYFSYDVKMKEKGDIPEGYSVSREKKERFSLILESASTNQTSMYLCASSAAGQGEKLFFGSGTQLSVL.

The rearrangement links TRBV7-2 to TRBJ1-2, with TRBD1 matching over 7 bases. Germline V CDR1 and CDR2: SGHTA, FQGNSA. J lost 5 bases, V lost 4 bases, and 10 bases had no gene match. This CDR3 contains 15 residues. The CDR3 spells CASSSDRVDLYGYTF. CDR3 bases: TGTGCCAGCAGCTCCGACAGGGTAGATTTGTATGGCTACACCTTC.

V and J are TRBV15 and TRBJ1-2; D call uncertain. Germline assignment: CDR1 LNHNV and CDR2 YYDKDF (reference sequence). The CDR3 consists of 17 residues. The V end was cut by 0 bases, the J end by 4 bases, with 18 bases between. CDR3 in DNA: TGTGCCACCAGCAGAGATCTGTCAGGCATCTCTTCCTATGGCTACACCTTC. This gives the protein CATSRDLSGISSYGYTF.

This CDR3 is CASSQEQDALETQYF. Here the CDR3 DNA reads TGTGCCAGCAGCCAAGAACAGGACGCCCTTGAGACCCAGTACTTC. The chain couples TRBV4-2 to TRBJ2-5; D is possibly TRBD1 (5 bases). In germline, CDR1 is LGHNA, CDR2 YNFKEQ. The CDR3 consists of 15 residues. V lost 0 bases and J 5 bases, leaving 13 bases between the germline ends.

In this sample, this clone turned up many times. The chain carries TRBV4-2 and TRBJ2-7, with 13 bases aligning to TRBD2. Trimming removed 0 bases from V and 5 bases from J; junction bases left unmatched: 4. The CDR3 loop spans 16 amino acids. CDR1 is LGHNA and CDR2 is YNFKEQ in the germline V gene. The CDR3, as DNA: TGTGCCAGCAGCCAAGAACTAGCGGGGGGGCCGGACGAGCAGTACTTC. Its translation is CASSQELAGGPDEQYF.

This chain connects TRBV5-4 to TRBJ2-1; 8 positions match TRBD2. The CDR3 runs 15 residues. CDR1 is SGHNT and CDR2 is YYREEE in the germline V gene (reference sequence). V was pared by 6 bases and J by 8 bases, with 13 bases of the junction left unmatched. For the CDR3, the DNA is TGTGCCAGCAATAGGCCCGGGACTAGTATATATGAGCAGTTCTTC. The encoded protein is CASNRPGTSIYEQFF.

CDR3: CASSGGHNTEAFF. DNA of the CDR3: TGTGCCAGTAGTGGAGGGCACAACACTGAAGCTTTCTTT. The chain is built from TRBV19 and TRBJ1-1; D ambiguous. The CDR3 spans 13 residues. Trimming shortened V by 5 bases and J by 2 bases, and 9 bases separated the two germline ends. Germline CDR1 is LNHDA and CDR2 is SQIVND (reference sequence).

The chain couples TRBV11-2 to TRBJ1-2; possible D gene TRBD1, 6 bases. The CDR3 totals 15 residues. Looked up from germline, CDR1 is SGHAT and CDR2 is FQNNGV. The ends were cut back, 5 bases at V and 2 bases at J, with 15 bases in the middle. The chain's CDR3 is CASSASRGNNYGYTF. In DNA, the CDR3 is TGTGCCAGCAGCGCCAGTAGGGGGAACAACTATGGCTACACCTTC.

This clone was counted once. This chain joins TRBV27 and TRBJ2-2; 7 bases map to TRBD1. Unmatched junction bases numbered 1, after V lost 8 bases and J lost 1 base. The CDR3 is 13 amino acids. The germline gives CDR1 MNHEY, CDR2 SMNVEV (reference sequence). CDR3 protein: CASRQGNTGELFF. DNA of the CDR3: TGTGCCAGCCGACAGGGGAACACCGGGGAGCTGTTTTTT.

The gene calls are TRBV9 and TRBJ2-2; no clear D. Deletions cut 0 bases from V and 6 bases from J, with 3 bases between. CDR3 size: 12 residues. The germline V gene has CDR1 SGDLS and CDR2 YYNGEE. CDR3 DNA: TGTGCCAGCAGCGTAGCCGCCGGGGAGCTGTTTTTT. This sequence encodes CASSVAAGELFF.

The chain links TRBV5-4 to TRBJ2-3, with D perhaps matching TRBD2 (5 bases). V was cut by 3 bases and J by 5 bases, with 19 bases left in between. The CDR3 totals 16 residues. Germline V gene data show CDR1 as SGHNT and CDR2 as YYREEE (reference sequence). CDR3 residues: CASSSQKLVLVDTQYF. Here the CDR3 DNA reads TGTGCCAGCAGCTCACAAAAACTAGTATTGGTAGATACGCAGTATTTT.

This clone was observed a single time. V usage is TRBV7-2 and J usage is TRBJ1-3; 7 bases are shared with TRBD1. The CDR3 extends over 16 amino acids. The trim removed 5 bases at V and 0 bases at J, leaving 7 bases unmatched. Germline V lookup: CDR1 SGHTA, CDR2 FQGNSA. CDR3 in DNA: TGTGCCAGCAGCCCCCGGGACAGCTTCTCTGGAAACACCATATATTTT. Its protein product is CASSPRDSFSGNTIYF.

The V gene is TRBV4-3, the J gene TRBJ1-4; D is unresolved. Germline loops: CDR1 LGHNA, CDR2 YSLEER. The V and J ends lost 1 base and 4 bases respectively, with 10 bases between them. The CDR3 loop spans 15 amino acids. The CDR3 DNA is TGCGCCAGCAGCCAAGTTGGTACAGATAATGAAAAACTGTTTTTT. It yields the protein CASSQVGTDNEKLFF.

The chain employs TRBV10-3 and TRBJ1-1; 7 bases map to TRBD1. Per the germline V gene, CDR1 is ENHRY and CDR2 is SYGVKD. The V segment lost 0 bases and the J segment 7 bases; nucleotides outside the gene matches: 5. This CDR3 has 14 amino acids. The CDR3 nucleotides are TGTGCCATCAGTGAGTCGGGGACAGAGATTGAAGCTTTCTTT. Its protein product is CAISESGTEIEAFF.

V is TRBV27 and J is TRBJ2-3; D gene uncertain. The CDR3 runs to 15 residues. Trimming took off 3 bases at V and 8 bases at J, with 18 bases between the two ends. Germline V gene sequence: CDR1 MNHEY, CDR2 SMNVEV (reference sequence). The CDR3 here is CASSLIRALGSTQYF. In nucleotides, the CDR3 is TGTGCCAGCAGTTTGATCCGAGCCCTAGGTTCTACGCAGTATTTT.

Concerning this clone itself: Other DNA sequences in this sample translate to the same CDR3. The CDR3 DNA reads as TGTGCCAGCAGTTACTCTAGCGGGGGCACAGATACGCAGTATTTT. The encoded protein is CASSYSSGGTDTQYF. The chain combines TRBV6-5 with TRBJ2-3; 8 positions agree with TRBD2. The V gene's germline CDR1 is MNHEY and CDR2 SVGAGI. The CDR3 runs to 15 residues. Trimming removed 0 bases from V and 1 base from J; junction bases left unmatched: 0.

The chain combines TRBV6-5 with TRBJ2-3; maybe TRBD2 (6 bases). Germline V lookup: CDR1 MNHEY, CDR2 SVGAGI. The length of the CDR3 is 15 residues. V was clipped by 9 bases and J by 0 bases, with 16 bases between them. CDR3 DNA: TGTGCCAGTCTGCCCCGGGACTCTAGCACAGATACGCAGTATTTT. It encodes CASLPRDSSTDTQYF.

The DNA of the CDR3 is TGTGCCAGCAGAACAGGGCAACAAGAGACCCAGTACTTC. Protein product: CASRTGQQETQYF. The chain joins TRBV6-1 to TRBJ2-5; D perhaps matches TRBD1 (6 bases). The CDR3 totals 13 residues. The V end lost 6 bases, the J end lost 2 bases, and 10 bases lay between the germline ends. Germline V gives CDR1 MNHNS, CDR2 SASEGT.

This clone was seen a single time. V and J are TRBV27 and TRBJ1-5; 9 nucleotides line up with TRBD1. Looked up from germline, CDR1 is MNHEY and CDR2 is SMNVEV (reference sequence). V trimming: 7 bases; J trimming: 0 bases; junction bases outside the gene matches: 10. The CDR3 length is 17 residues. The CDR3 DNA reads TGTGCCAGCACCTTCCCCCGGGACAGGGATAGCAATCAGCCCCAGCATTTT. Translating it yields CASTFPRDRDSNQPQHF.

V gene TRBV7-8 combines with J gene TRBJ2-7, with 10 nucleotides matching TRBD2. Germline trimming cut 7 bases from V and 5 bases from J; bases unmatched to any gene: 14. The V gene's germline CDR1 is SGHVS and CDR2 FQNEAQ. This CDR3 has 16 residues. The CDR3 DNA reads as TGTGCCAGCACCATGATAGCGGGAGGTCCGAAAGACGAGCAGTACTTC. Encoded protein: CASTMIAGGPKDEQYF. The full variable domain, in which reference TRBV7-8 and TRBJ2-7 provide the parts outside the CDR3, is GAGVSQSPRYKVAKRGQDVALRCDPISGHVSLFWYQQALGQGPEFLTYFQNEAQLDKSGLPSDRFFAERPEGSVSTLKIQRTQQEDSAVYLCASTMIAGGPKDEQYFGPGTRLTVT.

The rearrangement joins TRBV6-5 to TRBJ2-7, with 9 nucleotides matching TRBD1. CDR3 length: 14 residues. Germline values: CDR1 MNHEY, CDR2 SVGAGI. The junction had 3 bases not matched to a gene; V was cut back by 3 bases and J by 3 bases. CDR3 DNA: TGTGCCAGCAGTTATGGGGACAGGGACTACGAGCAGTACTTC. Amino acid sequence: CASSYGDRDYEQYF.

The rearrangement links TRBV30 to TRBJ2-7; D not certain. V was clipped by 1 base and J by 2 bases, with 9 bases between them. CDR1 and CDR2 (germline): GTSNPN, SVGIG (reference sequence). The CDR3 sequence is 13 residues long. CDR3 sequence (DNA): TGTGCCTGGAGTGGAGGCATTACCTACGAGCAGTACTTC. As protein: CAWSGGITYEQYF.

The chain recombines TRBV6-1 with TRBJ2-5; possible D gene TRBD2, 5 bases. Trimming pared 3 bases from V and 7 bases from J, leaving 21 bases between. The CDR3 loop spans 16 amino acids. Germline V gene sequence: CDR1 MNHNS, CDR2 SASEGT. The CDR3 sequence: CASSDLASTADGTQYF. The CDR3 nucleotides read TGTGCCAGCAGTGATCTAGCTTCGACCGCTGATGGGACCCAGTACTTC.

This chain links TRBV7-9 with TRBJ1-5, with 8 bases identical to TRBD1. The CDR3 runs to 16 residues. From germline, CDR1 is SEHNR and CDR2 FQNEAQ (reference sequence). With V trimmed by 5 bases and J by 2 bases, 8 bases remained unmatched. This CDR3 is CASSNAGQGGNQPQHF. CDR3 DNA sequence: TGTGCCAGCAGCAACGCAGGACAGGGTGGCAATCAGCCCCAGCATTTT.